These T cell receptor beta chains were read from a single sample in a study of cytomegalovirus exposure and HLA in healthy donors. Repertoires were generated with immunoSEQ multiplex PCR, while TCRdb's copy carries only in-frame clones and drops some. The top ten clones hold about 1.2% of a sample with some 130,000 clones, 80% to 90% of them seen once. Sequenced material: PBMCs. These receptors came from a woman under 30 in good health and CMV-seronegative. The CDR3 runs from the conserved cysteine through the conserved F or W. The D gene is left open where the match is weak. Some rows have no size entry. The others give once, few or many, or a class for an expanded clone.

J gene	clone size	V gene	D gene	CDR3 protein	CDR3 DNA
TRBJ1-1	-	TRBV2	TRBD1	CANLRTGENTEAFF	TGTGCCAACCTGAGGACAGGGGAGAACACTGAAGCTTTCTTT
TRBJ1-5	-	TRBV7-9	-	CASSFGAGSNQPQHF	TGTGCCAGCAGCTTTGGGGCTGGTAGCAATCAGCCCCAGCATTTT
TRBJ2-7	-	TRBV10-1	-	CASSLRPWEQAEQYF	TGCGCCAGCAGTCTCAGACCCTGGGAGCAGGCCGAGCAGTACTTC
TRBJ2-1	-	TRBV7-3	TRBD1	CASSPRPGQYNEQFF	TGTGCCAGCAGCCCACGACCGGGACAGTACAATGAGCAGTTCTTC
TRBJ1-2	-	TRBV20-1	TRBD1	CSALDRVGYTF	TGCAGTGCTCTCGACAGGGTTGGCTACACCTTC
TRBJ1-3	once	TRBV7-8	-	CASTKGGAGNTIYF	TGTGCCAGCACTAAAGGGGGGGCAGGAAACACCATATATTTT
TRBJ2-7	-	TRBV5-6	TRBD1	CASSPTRDRVYEQYF	TGTGCCAGCAGCCCCACCCGGGACAGGGTGTACGAGCAGTACTTC
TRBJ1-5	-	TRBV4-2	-	CASSQDGLEANQPQHF	TGTGCCAGCAGCCAAGATGGGTTGGAGGCGAATCAGCCCCAGCATTTT
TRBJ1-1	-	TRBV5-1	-	CASSLAVLNTEAFF	TGCGCCAGCAGCTTGGCGGTCCTCAACACTGAAGCTTTCTTT
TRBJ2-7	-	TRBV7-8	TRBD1	CASNPFGQGLIEQYF	TGTGCCAGCAACCCGTTTGGACAGGGATTAATCGAGCAGTACTTC
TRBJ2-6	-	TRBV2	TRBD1	CASSRDSGSGANVLTF	TGTGCCAGCAGTAGGGACAGCGGCTCTGGGGCCAACGTCCTGACTTTC
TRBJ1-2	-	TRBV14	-	CASSQELGTVYGYTF	TGTGCCAGCAGCCAAGAACTAGGAACTGTCTATGGCTACACCTTC
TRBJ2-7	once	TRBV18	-	CASSPDRQAYEQYF	TGTGCCAGCTCACCAGATCGCCAGGCCTACGAGCAGTACTTC
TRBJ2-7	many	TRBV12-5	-	CASGDYFYEQYF	TGTGCTAGTGGCGACTATTTCTACGAGCAGTACTTC
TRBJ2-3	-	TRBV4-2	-	CASSQEYGSPVQDTQYF	TGTGCCAGCAGCCAAGAATACGGTAGCCCCGTCCAGGATACGCAGTATTTT
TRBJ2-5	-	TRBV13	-	CASSLGQEETQYF	TGTGCCAGCAGCTTAGGACAAGAAGAGACCCAGTACTTC
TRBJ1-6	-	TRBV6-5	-	CASRESTGYSPLHF	TGTGCCAGCAGGGAGAGTACAGGGTATTCACCCCTCCACTTT
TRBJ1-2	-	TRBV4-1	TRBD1	CASSQEFPGQGIYGYTF	TGCGCCAGCAGCCAAGAATTTCCGGGACAGGGCATCTATGGCTACACCTTC
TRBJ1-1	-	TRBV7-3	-	CASSLTGEANTEAFF	TGTGCCAGCAGCTTAACGGGGGAGGCGAACACTGAAGCTTTCTTT
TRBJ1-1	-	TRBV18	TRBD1	CASSPDREYAEAFF	TGTGCCAGCTCACCAGACAGGGAGTACGCTGAAGCTTTCTTT
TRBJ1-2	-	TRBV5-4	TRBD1	CASSPSSGGNYGYTF	TGTGCCAGCAGCCCCTCCTCAGGGGGAAACTATGGCTACACCTTC
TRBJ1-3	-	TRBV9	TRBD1	CASSGTGQGAKMGSGNTIYF	TGTGCCAGCAGCGGGACGGGACAGGGGGCGAAGATGGGCTCTGGAAACACCATATATTTT
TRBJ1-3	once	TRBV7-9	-	CASSIVGSGNTIYF	TGTGCCAGCAGCATAGTCGGGTCTGGAAACACCATATATTTT
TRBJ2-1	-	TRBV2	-	CASSELGRGLVNEQFF	TGTGCCAGCAGTGAACTAGGGCGGGGGCTGGTGAATGAGCAGTTCTTC
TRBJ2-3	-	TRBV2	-	CASRVQGLAWDTQYF	TGTGCCAGCAGAGTCCAGGGGTTGGCTTGGGATACGCAGTATTTT
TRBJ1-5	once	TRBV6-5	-	CASSFRQGGQPQHF	TGTGCCAGCAGTTTCCGGCAGGGAGGTCAGCCCCAGCATTTT
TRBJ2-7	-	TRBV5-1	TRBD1	CASSSRQGPYEQYF	TGCGCCAGCAGCTCTCGACAGGGGCCCTACGAGCAGTACTTC
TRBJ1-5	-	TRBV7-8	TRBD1	CASSLGQGWGQPQHF	TGTGCCAGCAGCTTAGGACAGGGTTGGGGTCAGCCCCAGCATTTT